This T cell receptor beta chain was recorded in a study of blood T cell repertoires in COVID-19. Study information: Spain, Italy and the United States supplied samples that represented acute and convalescent COVID-19. In each case, the material was cDNA or gDNA derived from T cells, B-cell-depleted T cells, or PBMCs.

Enrolment of Seattle patients took place during active infection, and they were followed longitudinally. J was trimmed by 5 bases and V by 3 bases; bases with no gene match: 1. Germline V lookup: CDR1 SGHRS, CDR2 YFSETQ. CDR3 length equals 14 residues. As handled by the study authors: Reference gene primer amplification gave estimated nucleated cell counts. Repertoires were generated with immunoSEQ multiplex PCR, while TCRdb's copy carries only in-frame clones and drops some. V and J calls and clone size are as listed in that table; D and trimming were resolved from the DNA. The sample records about 200,000 clones, about 94% being singletons.

Sequenced: peripheral blood. The receptor was isolated from a man aged 55 to 70 with COVID-19, enrolled during active disease. The rearrangement uses TRBV5-1 and TRBJ1-4, with 10 bases matching TRBD1. CDR3 loop: CASSWTGGNEKLFF. The CDR3 region has the DNA TGCGCCAGCAGCTGGACAGGGGGGAATGAAAAACTGTTTTTT.